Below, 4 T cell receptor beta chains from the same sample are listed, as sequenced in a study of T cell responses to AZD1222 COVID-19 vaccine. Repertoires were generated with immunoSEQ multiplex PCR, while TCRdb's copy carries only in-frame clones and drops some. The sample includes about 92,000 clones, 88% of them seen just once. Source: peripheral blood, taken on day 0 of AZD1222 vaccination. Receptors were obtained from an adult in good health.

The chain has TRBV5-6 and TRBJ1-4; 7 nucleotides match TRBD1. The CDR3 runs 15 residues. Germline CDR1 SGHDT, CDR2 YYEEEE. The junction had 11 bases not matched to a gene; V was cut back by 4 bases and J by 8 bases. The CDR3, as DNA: TGTGCCAGCAGCCGAACGGACAGGTTGAACGAAAAACTGTTTTTT. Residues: CASSRTDRLNEKLFF.

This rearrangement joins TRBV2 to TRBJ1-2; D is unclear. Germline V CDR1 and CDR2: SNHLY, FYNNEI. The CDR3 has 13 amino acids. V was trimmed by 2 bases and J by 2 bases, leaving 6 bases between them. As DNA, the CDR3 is TGTGCCAGCAGTGAAACCCTAAACTATGGCTACACCTTC. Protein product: CASSETLNYGYTF.

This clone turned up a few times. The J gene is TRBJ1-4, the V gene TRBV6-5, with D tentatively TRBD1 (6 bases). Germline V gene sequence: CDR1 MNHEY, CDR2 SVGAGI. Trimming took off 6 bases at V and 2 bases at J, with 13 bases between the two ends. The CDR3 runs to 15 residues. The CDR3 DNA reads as TGTGCCAGCAGGGATTGGGGGCGGACTAATGAAAAACTGTTTTTT. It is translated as CASRDWGRTNEKLFF.

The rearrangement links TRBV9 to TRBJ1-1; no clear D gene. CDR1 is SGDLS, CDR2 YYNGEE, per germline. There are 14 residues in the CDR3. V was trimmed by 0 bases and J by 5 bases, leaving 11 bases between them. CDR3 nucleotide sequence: TGTGCCAGCAGCGTAGGGGCTTTCGGTACTGAAGCTTTCTTT. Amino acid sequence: CASSVGAFGTEAFF. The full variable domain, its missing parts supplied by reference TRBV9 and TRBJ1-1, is DSGVTQTPKHLITATGQRVTLRCSPRSGDLSVYWYQQSLDQGLQFLIQYYNGEERAKGNILERFSAQQFPDLHSELNLSSLELGDSALYFCASSVGAFGTEAFFGQGTRLTVV.